The 15 T cell receptor beta chains given below trace back to one sample, sequenced in a study of blood T cell repertoires in COVID-19. Data came from immunoSEQ multiplex PCR; TCRdb stores just in-frame clones and leaves some out. The sample holds 200,000 to 250,000 clones, about 80% seen once. The sequenced sample was PBMCs or T cells enriched from blood (not recorded which). These TCRs come from a woman aged 35 to 49 who had been exposed to COVID-19.

The V gene is TRBV4-2, the J gene TRBJ1-5, with a tentative D call TRBD1 (5 bases). This CDR3 contains 16 residues. Deletions cut 0 bases from V and 6 bases from J, with 15 bases between. Germline CDR1 reads LGHNA; CDR2 reads YNFKEQ. Here the CDR3 reads CASSQDWPREGQPQHF. CDR3 nucleotide sequence: TGTGCCAGCAGCCAAGATTGGCCCAGGGAGGGTCAGCCCCAGCATTTT.

V usage is TRBV6-5 and J usage is TRBJ2-7; a weak D match, TRBD1 (5 bases). Trimming removed 4 bases at V and 0 bases at J, with 13 bases between. The CDR3 loop spans 15 amino acids. Germline V lookup: CDR1 MNHEY, CDR2 SVGAGI. CDR3 nucleotides: TGTGCCAGCAGTTTTGACAGCGTCCGCTCCTACGAGCAGTACTTC. Its translation: CASSFDSVRSYEQYF.

This chain joins TRBV25-1 and TRBJ1-2, with 7 nucleotides matching TRBD1. CDR1 MGHDK and CDR2 SYGVNS come from the germline V gene. The CDR3 has 15 amino acids. With V trimmed by 2 bases and J by 5 bases, 8 bases remained unmatched. The CDR3 spells CASSEDRVERYGYTF. CDR3 DNA: TGTGCCAGCAGTGAAGACAGGGTCGAACGTTATGGCTACACCTTC.

The CDR3 DNA reads TGTGCCAGCAGTTACGGAACAGGGGGCACTGAAGCTTTCTTT. It is translated as CASSYGTGGTEAFF. This chain joins TRBV6-2 or TRBV6-3 and TRBJ1-1; TRBD1 matches 8 bases. Germline CDR1 MNHEY, CDR2 SVGEGT. The CDR3 runs 14 residues. The V segment lost 2 bases and the J segment 4 bases; nucleotides outside the gene matches: 3.

This chain uses TRBV19 with TRBJ2-3; 8 bases align to TRBD2. The V gene end was trimmed by 5 bases and the J gene end by 2 bases; junction bases not matched to a gene: 9. This CDR3 comprises 16 residues. The germline CDR1 and CDR2 sequences are LNHDA and SQIVND (reference sequence). CDR3 DNA sequence: TGTGCCAGTAGTGGGGGCCGGGGGGGCCTCACAGATACGCAGTATTTT. Residues: CASSGGRGGLTDTQYF.

The chain carries TRBV7-3 and TRBJ2-1; 7 positions match TRBD2. V shed 1 base and J 6 bases; nucleotides not matched to a gene: 6. CDR3 length equals 15 residues. Per the germline V gene, CDR1 is SGHTA and CDR2 is FQGTGA. The CDR3 DNA is TGTGCCAGCAGCTTAAATCTTGCGGGGGTCAATGAGCAGTTCTTC. Protein product: CASSLNLAGVNEQFF. The variable domain in full, with the rest retrieved from reference TRBV7-3 and TRBJ2-1, is GAGVSQTPSNKVTEKGKYVELRCDPISGHTALYWYRQSLGQGPEFLIYFQGTGAADDSGLPNDRFFAVRPEGSVSTLKIQRTERGDSAVYLCASSLNLAGVNEQFFGPGTRLTVL.

The chain carries TRBV3-1 (or the pseudogene TRBV3-2) and TRBJ2-7, with a tentative D call TRBD2 (5 bases). Germline CDR1 is LGHDT and CDR2 is YNNKEL (reference sequence). The V and J ends lost 2 bases and 4 bases respectively, with 15 bases between them. The CDR3 spans 15 residues. CDR3 region: CASSQISDRGYEQYF. The CDR3 DNA reads as TGTGCCAGCAGCCAAATATCAGATCGAGGGTACGAGCAGTACTTC.

J is TRBJ2-1 and V is TRBV12-3 or TRBV12-4; TRBD2 might be the D (5 bases). The CDR3 runs to 12 residues. The V and J ends lost 6 bases and 12 bases respectively, with 15 bases between them. The CDR3 DNA reads TGTGCCAGCAGCCTGGACCGGGGTCGGCAGTTCTTC. Its protein product is CASSLDRGRQFF.

The chain joins TRBV28 to TRBJ2-5; 8 bases match TRBD2. Germline V gives CDR1 MDHEN, CDR2 SYDVKM. V trimming: 8 bases; J trimming: 5 bases; junction bases outside the gene matches: 13. The CDR3 runs 15 residues. CDR3 residues: CASYLSGGGPETQYF. DNA for the CDR3: TGTGCCAGCTACCTCAGTGGCGGGGGGCCGGAGACCCAGTACTTC.

V usage is TRBV28 and J usage is TRBJ1-5; TRBD1 might be the D (6 bases). The CDR3 is 17 amino acids. From germline, CDR1 is MDHEN and CDR2 SYDVKM. Trimming pared 4 bases from V and 0 bases from J, leaving 16 bases between. The CDR3 protein is CASSSNARGFSNQPQHF. The CDR3, as DNA: TGTGCCAGCAGTTCCAATGCCAGGGGCTTTAGCAATCAGCCCCAGCATTTT.

The chain couples TRBV24-1 to TRBJ2-5; possibly TRBD1 for D (6 bases). The V end lost 4 bases, the J end lost 6 bases, and 11 bases lay between the germline ends. CDR1 KGHDR and CDR2 SFDVKD come from the germline V gene. The CDR3 is made up of 13 amino acids. CDR3 amino acids: CATSEGARQTQYF. CDR3 in DNA: TGTGCCACCAGTGAGGGGGCCAGGCAGACCCAGTACTTC.

This chain links TRBV5-6 with TRBJ2-4, with 9 bases fitting TRBD1. Germline CDR1 reads SGHDT; CDR2 reads YYEEEE. The V gene end was trimmed by 3 bases and the J gene end by 1 base; junction bases not matched to a gene: 5. The CDR3 length is 16 residues. The CDR3 sequence: CASSSTGGDAKNIQYF. Written as DNA, the CDR3 is TGTGCCAGCAGCTCCACAGGGGGCGACGCCAAAAACATTCAGTACTTC.

Only a few counts were recorded for this clone. This sequence joins TRBV19 and TRBJ1-3, with 8 bases fitting TRBD1. This CDR3 has 16 amino acids. Germline values: CDR1 LNHDA, CDR2 SQIVND (reference sequence). With V trimmed by 7 bases and J by 0 bases, 8 bases remained unmatched. This chain's CDR3 is CASTSGQGPSGNTIYF. CDR3 sequence (DNA): TGTGCCAGTACTTCCGGACAGGGTCCCTCTGGAAACACCATATATTTT.

The chain combines TRBV5-1 with TRBJ1-4; the D gene is possibly TRBD1 (6 bases). Germline-derived CDR1 and CDR2 are SGHRS and YFSETQ. V shed 0 bases and J shed 8 bases, with 14 bases lying between them. The CDR3 is 15 residues long. The CDR3 coding sequence is TGCGCCAGCAGCTTGGAAGGGCAGGGGTCAGAAAAACTGTTTTTT. Protein: CASSLEGQGSEKLFF.

J is TRBJ2-2 and V is TRBV11-1, with D possibly matching TRBD1 (5 bases). Germline V lookup: CDR1 SGHAT, CDR2 FQDESV (reference sequence). The CDR3 totals 15 residues. Trimming removed 2 bases at V and 3 bases at J, with 10 bases between. CDR3: CASSLSGQYTGELFF. The CDR3 DNA reads TGTGCCAGCAGCTTATCAGGACAATACACCGGGGAGCTGTTTTTT.